This T cell receptor beta chain came from a study of PD-1 blockade in classical Hodgkin lymphoma. The CDR3 contains 14 residues. Trimming took off 5 bases at V and 0 bases at J, with 10 bases between the two ends. The germline gives CDR1 MNHNS, CDR2 SASEGT. Sequencing was performed with immunoSEQ multiplex PCR; in TCRdb, only in-frame clones are kept and a portion is missing. Of 30,000 to 40,000 clones detected, around nine tenths appear once; the ten largest clones hold 0.22%. Of note for this clone: The antigen remains unidentified.

The time point here: newly diagnosed, previously untreated cHL patient sample. Negative selection with magnetic separation was used to purify CD4+ T cells from thawed PBMCs. Serving as comparison were PBMCs from newly diagnosed, untreated classical Hodgkin lymphoma, which were sequenced alongside the relapsed/refractory trial patients. Whole-study findings and limits: Why repertoires differed is undefined; disease activity or prior therapy possibly contributed. According to reports, newly diagnosed patients had lower baseline TCR diversity than healthy donors, and relapsed/refractory patients had lower baseline TCR diversity still.

This rearrangement joins TRBV6-1 to TRBJ1-2, with unresolved D. Material for sequencing was CD4+ T cells from blood. The TCR was taken from a human donor with classical Hodgkin lymphoma. In DNA form, the CDR3 reads TGTGCCAGCAGTCCATTGGGTGCTAACTATGGCTACACCTTC. It specifies CASSPLGANYGYTF.